These 32 T cell receptor beta chains came from one sample sequenced in a study of blood T cells in healthy people across ages. A second PCR of 7 to 11 cycles used a sample-barcoded 5' primer and a J-beta primer mix. TCRdb redid the calling of the 5' RACE reads with MiXCR, one entry per CDR3 protein. The data contain some 1.4 million distinct CDR3 sequences, 42% of them seen just once; the ten biggest clones take up roughly 7.7%. Sequencing used blood. Receptors were obtained from a woman younger than 30 in good health.

DNA for the CDR3: TGTGCCAGCAGATCGGCCCGTCCCGGGACAGGGAGGGCTGAGCAGTTCTTC. Translation: CASRSARPGTGRAEQFF. The chain combines TRBV6-6 with TRBJ2-1; TRBD1 aligns across 9 bases. The CDR3 loop spans 17 amino acids. V lost 6 bases, J lost 9 bases, and 18 bases stayed unmatched. The germline gives CDR1 MNHNY, CDR2 SVGAGI (reference sequence).

The chain combines TRBV18 with TRBJ2-1, with D uncertain. V was trimmed by 3 bases and J by 7 bases, leaving 7 bases between them. The germline V gene has CDR1 KGHSH and CDR2 LQKENI. The CDR3 totals 12 residues. CDR3 amino acids: CASSPDVNEQFF. The CDR3 DNA reads as TGTGCCAGCTCACCCGACGTAAATGAGCAGTTCTTC.

The chain recombines TRBV20-1 with TRBJ2-1, with a possible D match to TRBD1 (6 bases). This CDR3 spans 16 amino acids. With 0 bases removed from V and 4 bases from J, the gap between germline ends came to 16 bases. Germline CDR1 reads DFQATT; CDR2 reads SNEGSKA (reference sequence). The CDR3 nucleotides are TGCAGTGCTAGAGATACGGGACATGGTCGGTACAATGAGCAGTTCTTC. This translates into CSARDTGHGRYNEQFF.

This chain uses TRBV20-1 with TRBJ2-5; D is unclear. V was shortened by 4 bases and J by 1 base, with 13 bases between the two germline ends. Germline CDR1 is DFQATT and CDR2 is SNEGSKA (reference sequence). The CDR3 covers 14 residues. CDR3 coding DNA: TGCAGTGCTAACCTAAACCTTCTCCAAGAGACCCAGTACTTC. Translation gives CSANLNLLQETQYF.

The rearrangement uses TRBV27 and TRBJ1-2, with 8 bases lining up with TRBD1. The J segment lost 8 bases and the V segment lost 1 base, leaving 6 bases of the junction unmatched. Germline CDR1 MNHEY, CDR2 SMNVEV (reference sequence). The CDR3 has 14 residues. CDR3 protein: CASSLYGRGRGYTF. In DNA, the CDR3 is TGTGCCAGCAGTTTATACGGCAGGGGGCGAGGCTACACCTTC.

This clonotype was counted a few times. This chain joins TRBV2 and TRBJ1-5; D remains unclear. CDR1 and CDR2 (germline): SNHLY, FYNNEI. V lost 9 bases to trimming and J lost 6 bases, with 9 bases between them. The CDR3 runs to 11 residues. CDR3 DNA: TGTGCCAGTGGGGAGGGTCAGCCCCAGCATTTT. Protein product: CASGEGQPQHF.

The chain couples TRBV27 to TRBJ2-4; D is possibly TRBD1 or TRBD2 (6 bases each). Deletions cut 6 bases from V and 13 bases from J, with 28 bases between. The CDR3 extends over 16 amino acids. The germline V gene encodes CDR1 MNHEY and CDR2 SMNVEV (reference sequence). This chain's CDR3 is CASRLGAGTPLIEQYF. The DNA for the CDR3 is TGTGCCAGCAGGTTAGGGGCGGGGACACCTCTCATAGAGCAGTACTTC.

The chain is built from TRBV15 and TRBJ2-5, with 11 bases lining up with TRBD2. The J call is uncertain, as TRBJ2-7 better fits the DNA end. Germline-derived CDR1 and CDR2 are LNHNV and YYDKDF (reference sequence). CDR3 length: 14 residues. CDR3 amino acids: CATSTSGRIYEQYF. CDR3 coding DNA: TGTGCCACCAGCACTAGCGGGAGGATCTACGAGCAGTACTTC.

This chain joins TRBV27 and TRBJ1-6, with D possibly being TRBD1 (6 bases). The germline gives CDR1 MNHEY, CDR2 SMNVEV (reference sequence). The CDR3 covers 15 residues. The V gene lost 5 bases and the J gene lost 7 bases, with 15 bases spanning the gap. CDR3 residues: CASSPLTGFNSPLHF. Written as DNA, the CDR3 is TGTGCCAGCAGTCCGCTGACAGGTTTCAATTCACCCCTCCACTTT.

The CDR3, as DNA: TGTGCCAGCAGTCCACCACTTACTAGCGGGAGCTTCACAGATACGCAGTATTTT. Residues: CASSPPLTSGSFTDTQYF. J is TRBJ2-3 and V is TRBV12-3 or TRBV12-4; 11 bases agree with TRBD2. The trim removed 5 bases at V and 2 bases at J, leaving 12 bases unmatched. This CDR3 is built from 18 residues.

This clonotype was detected a few times. The rearrangement links TRBV20-1 to TRBJ1-1, with a possible D match to TRBD1 (6 bases). The V end was cut by 6 bases, the J end by 1 base, with 12 bases between. CDR1 and CDR2 from the germline V gene are DFQATT and SNEGSKA (reference sequence). The CDR3 loop spans 13 amino acids. This CDR3 reads CSAAQGGNTEAFF. The CDR3, as DNA: TGCAGTGCCGCACAAGGGGGGAACACTGAAGCTTTCTTT.

In its sample, this clonotype was seen a few times. This chain links TRBV6-5 with TRBJ1-2; 7 bases fit TRBD1. Trimming cost V 4 bases and J 4 bases; bases outside gene matches: 6. CDR3 length: 14 amino acids. Germline V CDR1 and CDR2: MNHEY, SVGAGI. Written as DNA, the CDR3 is TGTGCCAGCAGTTTCGACAGGGTTGCCTATGGCTACACCTTC. This codes for CASSFDRVAYGYTF.

The chain joins TRBV20-1 to TRBJ2-1, with 15 bases fitting TRBD2. The DNA matches TRBJ2-7 better at its end, which makes the J call doubtful. The CDR3 is 16 residues long. The germline gives CDR1 DFQATT, CDR2 SNEGSKA (reference sequence). The CDR3 spells CSALGLAGGSYNEQYF. CDR3 nucleotide sequence: TGCAGTGCCTTGGGACTAGCGGGAGGCTCCTACAATGAGCAGTACTTC.

This clonotype was found a few times. The chain is built from TRBV6-6 and TRBJ2-7; 7 nucleotides agree with TRBD2. In germline, CDR1 is MNHNY, CDR2 SVGAGI (reference sequence). The CDR3 is 15 amino acids. Losses at the gene ends were 2 bases for V and 5 bases for J; bases not matched to a gene: 9. The CDR3, as DNA: TGTGCCAGCAGTTACCCCAGGGAGGGCATTCACGAGCAGTACTTC. This gives the protein CASSYPREGIHEQYF.

The chain uses TRBV10-3 and TRBJ2-7; perhaps TRBD1 as D (6 bases). The CDR3 is 12 amino acids. The V end was cut by 7 bases, the J end by 1 base, with 8 bases between. Germline values: CDR1 ENHRY, CDR2 SYGVKD. The CDR3 DNA follows: TGTGCCATCAAAGGACAGTCCTACGAGCAGTACTTC. Translation: CAIKGQSYEQYF.

This chain uses TRBV7-2 with TRBJ2-3, with TRBD2 identical over 7 bases. Germline CDR1 is SGHTA and CDR2 is FQGNSA. The CDR3 sequence is 16 residues long. The junction had 15 bases not matched to a gene; V was cut back by 1 base and J by 11 bases. The CDR3 DNA follows: TGTGCCAGCAGCTTAGTCGTGGCGGGGCGGGGAGGGATGCAGTATTTT. Protein sequence: CASSLVVAGRGGMQYF.

This clonotype was picked up a small number of times. The chain combines TRBV4-1 with TRBJ2-3, with 7 positions matching TRBD2. Germline CDR1 MGHRA, CDR2 YSYEKL. The CDR3 extends over 17 amino acids. V shed 0 bases, J shed 6 bases, and the junction held 12 bases outside the gene matches. The CDR3 DNA reads as TGCGCCAGCAGCCAAGATACCGAACGGGAGGTCTCGGATACGCAGTATTTT. Translated, it gives CASSQDTEREVSDTQYF.

J is TRBJ1-5 and V is TRBV6-6; D remains ambiguous. Per germline, CDR1 MNHNY and CDR2 SVGAGI (reference sequence). V was clipped by 6 bases and J by 7 bases, with 16 bases between them. The CDR3 totals 14 residues. In DNA, the CDR3 is TGTGCCAGCAGGGAAGTTATAGGAATCCAGCCCCAGCATTTT. Protein sequence: CASREVIGIQPQHF.

This clonotype appeared a few times. CDR3 in DNA: TGTGCCAGCAGTTCTCCCGTAGCGGGATCCTACGAGCAGTACTTC. Amino acid sequence: CASSSPVAGSYEQYF. The chain is built from TRBV27 and TRBJ2-7; 8 positions match TRBD2. With V trimmed by 4 bases and J by 1 base, 6 bases remained unmatched. This CDR3 is 15 amino acids long. Germline V gene lookup returns CDR1 MNHEY and CDR2 SMNVEV (reference sequence).

The chain joins TRBV30 to TRBJ2-7; 7 nucleotides line up with TRBD1. The CDR3 length is 15 residues. After removal of 1 base from V and 2 bases from J, the junction contained 8 bases not matched to a gene. CDR1 and CDR2 (germline): GTSNPN, SVGIG (reference sequence). The CDR3 coding sequence is TGTGCCTGGAGTGACCACATGACAGGGACCTACGAGCAGTACTTC. Its translation: CAWSDHMTGTYEQYF.

J is TRBJ2-1 and V is TRBV3-1; 9 bases are shared with TRBD2. Germline V gene lookup returns CDR1 LGHDT and CDR2 YNNKEL (reference sequence). V dropped 6 bases and J dropped 9; count of bases not matched to a gene: 9. This CDR3 comprises 14 residues. CDR3 in amino acids: CASRTASGEGEQFF. CDR3 DNA: TGTGCCAGCAGGACCGCTAGCGGGGAAGGTGAGCAGTTCTTC.

The genes are TRBV27 and TRBJ2-1, with 8 bases matching TRBD2. CDR3 length equals 13 residues. V was pared by 6 bases and J by 9 bases, with 7 bases of the junction left unmatched. Germline CDR1 is MNHEY and CDR2 is SMNVEV (reference sequence). CDR3 nucleotides: TGTGCCAGCAGGGGACTAGGGATGGGTGAGCAGTTCTTC. It is translated as CASRGLGMGEQFF.

The chain joins TRBV12-3 or TRBV12-4 to TRBJ1-1; 7 bases align to TRBD1. J gave up 6 bases and V 3 bases, and 7 bases lay outside the gene matches. The CDR3 loop spans 14 amino acids. The CDR3 region has the DNA TGTGCCAGCAGTTTTTGGGACAGAGGATCTGAAGCTTTCTTT. Protein sequence: CASSFWDRGSEAFF.

This chain links TRBV27 with TRBJ2-1, with 7 nucleotides matching TRBD2. Germline V gives CDR1 MNHEY, CDR2 SMNVEV (reference sequence). CDR3 size: 17 residues. With V trimmed by 5 bases and J by 5 bases, 15 bases remained unmatched. The chain's CDR3 is CASSPKAGTKQNNEQFF. CDR3 in DNA: TGTGCCAGCAGTCCCAAGGCCGGGACTAAACAAAACAATGAGCAGTTCTTC.

The gene calls are TRBV29-1 and TRBJ2-5, with D unclear. This CDR3 has 11 residues. Trimming took 6 bases from V and 4 from J, leaving 9 bases between them. Germline V lookup: CDR1 SQVTM, CDR2 ANQGSEA. The CDR3 here is CSVPRGETQYF. The CDR3 region has the DNA TGCAGCGTCCCGAGAGGAGAGACCCAGTACTTC.

The table lists this clonotype with a few counts. The rearrangement uses TRBV3-1 and TRBJ2-7; 9 bases are shared with TRBD2. Per the germline V gene, CDR1 is LGHDT and CDR2 is YNNKEL (reference sequence). The CDR3 extends over 16 amino acids. Germline trimming cut 1 base from V and 6 bases from J; bases unmatched to any gene: 10. CDR3: CASSQAPSAGGFEQYF. CDR3 coding DNA: TGTGCCAGCAGCCAAGCCCCCTCTGCGGGAGGGTTCGAGCAGTACTTC.

The V gene is TRBV28, the J gene TRBJ1-5; D remains unclear. The V end lost 6 bases, the J end lost 9 bases, and 24 bases lay between the germline ends. CDR1 is MDHEN and CDR2 is SYDVKM in the germline V gene. This CDR3 spans 16 amino acids. The CDR3 region is CASSPGRRGGSRPQHF. The CDR3 DNA sequence: TGTGCCAGCAGCCCGGGAAGGCGGGGTGGAAGTCGGCCCCAGCATTTT. The full variable domain, in which reference TRBV28 and TRBJ1-5 provide the parts outside the CDR3, is DVKVTQSSRYLVKRTGEKVFLECVQDMDHENMFWYRQDPGLGLRLIYFSYDVKMKEKGDIPEGYSVSREKKERFSLILESASTNQTSMYLCASSPGRRGGSRPQHFGDGTRLSIL.

This clonotype was detected a few times. The rearrangement links TRBV29-1 to TRBJ2-7; 12 bases agree with TRBD2. Per the germline V gene, CDR1 is SQVTM and CDR2 is ANQGSEA. This CDR3 spans 15 amino acids. The trim removed 6 bases at V and 3 bases at J, leaving 9 bases unmatched. In DNA form, the CDR3 reads TGCAGCGTGAGGCGGACTAGCGGGACCGACTACGAGCAGTACTTC. Protein sequence: CSVRRTSGTDYEQYF.

This clonotype was counted ten times or more. The chain has TRBV6-5 and TRBJ1-5; 9 bases are a match to TRBD1. The CDR3 is 15 residues long. Germline V gene sequence: CDR1 MNHEY, CDR2 SVGAGI. V shed 5 bases and J 1 base; nucleotides not matched to a gene: 3. This chain's CDR3 is CASSQTGGSNQPQHF. The CDR3 DNA reads TGTGCCAGCAGTCAGACAGGGGGGAGCAATCAGCCCCAGCATTTT.

The V and J genes are TRBV4-2 and TRBJ2-2; 11 bases map to TRBD2. The CDR3 covers 20 residues. Germline V gene data show CDR1 as LGHNA and CDR2 as YNFKEQ. Unmatched junction bases numbered 16, after V lost 0 bases and J lost 7 bases. In DNA, the CDR3 is TGTGCCAGCAGCCAAGACCGGGCAACTAGCGGGAGCTGGTTCGGCGGGGAGCTGTTTTTT. Translating it yields CASSQDRATSGSWFGGELFF.

CDR3 loop: CASYPTGNLILDEQYF. The CDR3 DNA reads TGTGCCAGCTATCCGACAGGTAACCTCATACTGGACGAGCAGTACTTC. This chain links TRBV27 with TRBJ2-4; maybe TRBD1 (6 bases). With the DNA end fitting TRBJ2-7 better, the J assignment may be wrong. This CDR3 comprises 16 residues. CDR1 is MNHEY, CDR2 SMNVEV, per germline (reference sequence).

The chain uses TRBV7-2 and TRBJ2-3, with D uncertain. Germline CDR1 SGHTA, CDR2 FQGNSA. Deletions cut 3 bases from V and 2 bases from J, with 9 bases between. CDR3 size: 14 residues. The CDR3 sequence is CASSFRATTDTQYF. CDR3 coding DNA: TGTGCCAGCAGCTTCCGCGCGACCACAGATACGCAGTATTTT.